The sequence of this TCR beta chain was determined in a study of technical replicates of blood from a few donors. The V gene's germline CDR1 is LGHNT and CDR2 FRNRAP. The CDR3 consists of 19 residues. J was trimmed by 0 bases and V by 0 bases; bases with no gene match: 11. TCRdb's copy holds only in-frame clones and misses some; the assay was immunoSEQ multiplex PCR. The sample has roughly 60,000 clones; approximately 92% are singletons. The receptor was derived from a human donor in good health. Some clones in this sample may be carry-over from other donors' samples. The J gene is TRBJ2-1, the V gene TRBV12-5; TRBD2 agrees at 7 bases. Material for sequencing was PBMCs. CDR3 amino acids: CASGLVLGGSLSSYNEQFF. The CDR3 DNA is TGTGCTAGTGGTTTGGTACTCGGGGGGAGCCTAAGCTCCTACAATGAGCAGTTCTTC.